This record concerns one T cell receptor (beta chain) sequence. Its antigen is not identified. Patients had blood sampled at baseline and again on cycle 4 day 1 and cycle 7 day 1. This sample was taken from a study of OX40 agonist ivuxolimab in advanced cancers. Study results and limitations: On average, a greater number of expanded clones characterised CD8+ T cells relative to CD4+. Specificity for antigen went undetermined in the expanded peripheral T cells.

This CDR3 contains 17 residues. With V trimmed by 4 bases and J by 2 bases, 14 bases remained unmatched. Germline V gives CDR1 LNHDA, CDR2 SQIVND (reference sequence). Repertoires were generated with immunoSEQ multiplex PCR, while TCRdb's copy carries only in-frame clones and drops some. The sample holds tens of thousands of clones, 86% seen once. This chain joins TRBV19 and TRBJ2-7; 7 nucleotides agree with TRBD2. This clonotype originated in an adult with an advanced solid tumor such as melanoma, head and neck, liver or kidney cancer. The material was CD4+ or CD8+ T cells sorted from blood, obtained in a trial of the OX40 agonist ivuxolimab. CDR3 sequence (DNA): TGTGCCAGTAGTAATGGGATAGCGGGCGATGAACCCTACGAGCAGTACTTC. Protein product: CASSNGIAGDEPYEQYF. Filled out from reference TRBV19 and TRBJ2-7, the complete variable domain reads DGGITQSPKYLFRKEGQNVTLSCEQNLNHDAMYWYRQDPGQGLRLIYYSQIVNDFQKGDIAEGYSVSREKKESFPLTVTSAQKNPTAFYLCASSNGIAGDEPYEQYFGPGTRLTVT.